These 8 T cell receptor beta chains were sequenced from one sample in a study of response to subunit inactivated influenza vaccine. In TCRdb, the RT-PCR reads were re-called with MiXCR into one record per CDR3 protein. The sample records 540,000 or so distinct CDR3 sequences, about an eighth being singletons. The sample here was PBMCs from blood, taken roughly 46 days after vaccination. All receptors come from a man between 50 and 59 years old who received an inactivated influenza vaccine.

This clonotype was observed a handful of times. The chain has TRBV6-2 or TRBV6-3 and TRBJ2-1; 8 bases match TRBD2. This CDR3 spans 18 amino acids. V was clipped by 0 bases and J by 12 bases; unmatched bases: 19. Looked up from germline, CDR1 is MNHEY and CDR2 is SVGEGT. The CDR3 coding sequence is TGTGCCAGCAGTTACTCGCTAGCTATCTTAGCGGGGCGTGTTGTGCAGTTCTTC. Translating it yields CASSYSLAILAGRVVQFF.

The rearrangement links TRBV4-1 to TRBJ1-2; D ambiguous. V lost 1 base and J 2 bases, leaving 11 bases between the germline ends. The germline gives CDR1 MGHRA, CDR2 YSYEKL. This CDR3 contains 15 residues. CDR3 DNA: TGCGCCAGCAGCCAAGTAGGACCTGACAACTATGGCTACACCTTC. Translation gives CASSQVGPDNYGYTF.

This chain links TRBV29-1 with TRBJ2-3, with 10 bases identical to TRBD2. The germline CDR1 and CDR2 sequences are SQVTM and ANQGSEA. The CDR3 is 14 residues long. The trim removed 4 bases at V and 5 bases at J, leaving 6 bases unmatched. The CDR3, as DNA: TGCAGCGTTGGAACTAGCGGGGTTGGAGATACGCAGTATTTT. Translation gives CSVGTSGVGDTQYF.

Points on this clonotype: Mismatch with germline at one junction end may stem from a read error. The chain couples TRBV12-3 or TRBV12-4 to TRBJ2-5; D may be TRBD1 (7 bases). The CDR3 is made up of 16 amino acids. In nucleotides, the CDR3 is TGTGCCAGCAGTCTAGCGAGGGGGCCGAAGGGAGAGACCCAGTACTTC. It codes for CASSLARGPKGETQYF.

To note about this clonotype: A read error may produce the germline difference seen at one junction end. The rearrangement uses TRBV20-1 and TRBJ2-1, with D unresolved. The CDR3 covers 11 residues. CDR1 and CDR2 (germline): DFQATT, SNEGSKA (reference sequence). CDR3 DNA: TGCAGTGAAGGATTTTACAGTGAGCAGTTCTTC. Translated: CSEGFYSEQFF.

Here the CDR3 reads CASSPPKLAKIEWNEQFF. The CDR3 DNA sequence: TGTGCCAGCAGTCCACCAAAACTAGCAAAGATTGAATGGAATGAGCAGTTCTTC. The rearrangement joins TRBV28 to TRBJ2-1, with D perhaps TRBD2 (6 bases). This CDR3 spans 18 amino acids. Germline V CDR1 and CDR2: MDHEN, SYDVKM. Trimming removed 5 bases at V and 7 bases at J, with 27 bases between.

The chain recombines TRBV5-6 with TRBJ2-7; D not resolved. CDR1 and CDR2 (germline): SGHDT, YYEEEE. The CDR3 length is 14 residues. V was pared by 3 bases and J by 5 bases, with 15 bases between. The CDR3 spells CASSSGQGFNEQYF. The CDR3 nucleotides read TGTGCCAGCAGCTCAGGCCAAGGGTTCAACGAGCAGTACTTC.

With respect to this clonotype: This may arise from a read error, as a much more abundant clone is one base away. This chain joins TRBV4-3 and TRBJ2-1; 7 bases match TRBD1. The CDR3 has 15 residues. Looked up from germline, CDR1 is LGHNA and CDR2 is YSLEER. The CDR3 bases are TGCGCCAGAAGCCAATTTCTAGCAGGGGGCAATGAGCAGTTCTTC. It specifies CARSQFLAGGNEQFF.